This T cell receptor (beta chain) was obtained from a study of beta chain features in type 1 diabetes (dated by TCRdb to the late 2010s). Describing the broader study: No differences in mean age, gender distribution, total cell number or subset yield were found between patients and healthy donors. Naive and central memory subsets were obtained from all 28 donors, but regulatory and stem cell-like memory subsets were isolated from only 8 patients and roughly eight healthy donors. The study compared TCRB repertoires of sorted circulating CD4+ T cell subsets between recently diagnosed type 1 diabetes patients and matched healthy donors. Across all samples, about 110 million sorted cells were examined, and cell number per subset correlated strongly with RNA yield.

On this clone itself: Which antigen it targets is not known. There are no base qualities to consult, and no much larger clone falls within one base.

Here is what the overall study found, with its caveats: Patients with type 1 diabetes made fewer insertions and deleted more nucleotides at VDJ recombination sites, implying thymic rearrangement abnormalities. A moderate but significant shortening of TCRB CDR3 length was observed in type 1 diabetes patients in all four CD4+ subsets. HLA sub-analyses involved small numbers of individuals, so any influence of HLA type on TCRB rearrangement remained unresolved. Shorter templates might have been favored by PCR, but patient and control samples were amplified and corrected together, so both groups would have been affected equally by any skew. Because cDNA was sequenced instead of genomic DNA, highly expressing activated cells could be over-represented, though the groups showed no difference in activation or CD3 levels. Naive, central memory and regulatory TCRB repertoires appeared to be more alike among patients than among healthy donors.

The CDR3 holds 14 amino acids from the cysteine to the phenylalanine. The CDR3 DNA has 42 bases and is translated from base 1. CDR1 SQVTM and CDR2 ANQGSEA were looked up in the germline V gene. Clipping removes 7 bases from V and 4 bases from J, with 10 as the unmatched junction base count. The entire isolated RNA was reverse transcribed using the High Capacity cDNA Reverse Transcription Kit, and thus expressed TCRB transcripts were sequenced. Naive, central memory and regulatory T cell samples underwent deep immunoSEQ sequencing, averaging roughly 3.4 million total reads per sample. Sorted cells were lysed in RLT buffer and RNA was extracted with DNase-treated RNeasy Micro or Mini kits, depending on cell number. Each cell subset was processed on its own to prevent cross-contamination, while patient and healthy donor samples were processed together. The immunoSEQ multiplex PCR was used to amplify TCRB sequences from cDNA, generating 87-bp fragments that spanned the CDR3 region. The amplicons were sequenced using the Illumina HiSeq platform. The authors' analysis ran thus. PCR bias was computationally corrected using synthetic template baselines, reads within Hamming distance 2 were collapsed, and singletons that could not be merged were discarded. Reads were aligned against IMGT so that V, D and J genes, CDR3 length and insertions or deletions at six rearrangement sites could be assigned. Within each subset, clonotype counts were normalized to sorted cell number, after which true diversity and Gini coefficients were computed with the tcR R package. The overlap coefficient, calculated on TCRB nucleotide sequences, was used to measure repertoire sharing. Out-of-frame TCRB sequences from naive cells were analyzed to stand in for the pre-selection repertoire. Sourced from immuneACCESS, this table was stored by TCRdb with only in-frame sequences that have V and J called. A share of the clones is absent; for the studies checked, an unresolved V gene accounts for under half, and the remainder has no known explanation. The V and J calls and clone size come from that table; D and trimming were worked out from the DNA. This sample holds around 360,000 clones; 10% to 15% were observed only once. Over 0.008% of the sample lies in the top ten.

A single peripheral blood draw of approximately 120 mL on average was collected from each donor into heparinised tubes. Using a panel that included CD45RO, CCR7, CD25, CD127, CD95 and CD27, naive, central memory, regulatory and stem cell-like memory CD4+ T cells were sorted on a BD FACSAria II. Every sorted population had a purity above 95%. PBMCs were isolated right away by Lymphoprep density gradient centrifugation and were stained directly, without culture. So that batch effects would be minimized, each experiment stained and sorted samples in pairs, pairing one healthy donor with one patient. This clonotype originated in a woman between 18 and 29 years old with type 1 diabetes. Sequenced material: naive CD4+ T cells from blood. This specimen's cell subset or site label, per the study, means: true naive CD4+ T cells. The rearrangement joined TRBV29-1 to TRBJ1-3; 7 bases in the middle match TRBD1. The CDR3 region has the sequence CSALGQEEGNTIYF. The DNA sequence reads TGCAGCGCCCTAGGACAGGAGGAAGGAAACACCATATATTTT.